Sequencing of this TCR beta chain was carried out in a study of cytomegalovirus exposure and HLA in healthy donors (dated by TCRdb to about 2017). At the level of the whole study: An earlier analysis of approximately 590 of the donors reported 250 to 300 Gb of sequence data and about 100 million unique TCR beta sequences from some 180 million T cells. An early release covering roughly 640 HLA-typed donors comprised 250 to 350 gigabases of sequencing data and around 85 million unique TCR sequences. Of the 300 to 500 genotyped donors, 75% to 85% were placed in the genetic ancestry cluster associated with self-reported Caucasian donors. The aim of the study was to test whether cataloging public T cell receptors could identify signatures of past pathogen exposure. Using immunosequencing, the study profiled T cell repertoires from 500 to 800 subjects and related those repertoires to cytomegalovirus serostatus. In addition to the first cohort of 666 subjects, a separate validation cohort of 120 different subjects was used. High-throughput TCR immunosequencing, statistical association of individual TCRs with disease status, and machine learning were combined to predict cytomegalovirus infection status. In a later analysis, previously published TCR beta repertoires from some 640 donors were re-analyzed and high-resolution HLA genotyping was added so that TCR occurrence patterns could be studied. In the later analysis, no new phenotypic data were used to find candidate immune exposures; instead, reliance was placed on TCR beta sequences and their occurrence across donors. An earlier analysis of roughly 600 of the donors used high-throughput TCR beta sequencing to judge whether each TCR beta V gene segment behaved as functional or pseudogenic. Donor age, sex, ethnicity and CMV serostatus were collected together with the repertoire data. A later genetic analysis took genome-wide SNP genotypes for about 55% of the 666 donors and used that subset as a discovery cohort. All discovery cohort repertoires had been generated using a single sequencing platform. Class I and class II HLA loci were covered by the typing at four-digit resolution. Typing coverage varied by locus: roughly 620-630 donors for A, B, C, DRB1 and DQB1; 522 for DQA1; more than 600 for DPA1; 450 to 480 for DPB1. Because of strong linkage in the cohort, roughly five DR-DQ haplotypes were treated as single units for association and clustering. Across about 370 genotyped donors of the cohort, an average of approximately 200,000 unique TCR beta nucleotide sequences per donor were sequenced, and 15% to 20% of those sequences were non-productive.

Paper-wide results and their limitations: Some IMGT-functional V segments, including TRBV6-2 and TRBV6-3, could not be distinguished by the 87-base-pair reads and were therefore excluded. V-gene and J-gene trimming of TCR beta chains was associated with a missense DCLRE1C variant in a later genetic analysis, and the association was replicated in an independent cohort. The only immune exposure information available for the cohort was CMV serostatus. In a later analysis, several top co-occurrence clusters were reported to appear linked to parvovirus B19, influenza, CMV and Epstein-Barr virus. Three of the identified cytomegalovirus-associated TCR beta chains were confirmed in vitro to be specific for cytomegalovirus antigens. Compared with the roughly 670-donor mean, donors in an Asian-associated ancestry cluster had fewer N-insertions in productive TCRs, according to a later genetic analysis. At a false discovery rate of 0.05, a later analysis linked some 18,000 TCR beta sequences to specific HLA alleles. The classifier was reported to diagnose cytomegalovirus status with high specificity and sensitivity in both the original and validation cohorts. Sequencing depth was assumed to be roughly uniform across donors in the presence/absence analyses, though that assumption may not hold. Because some donors lacked HLA typing at each locus, the association tests relied only on the typed subset. The earlier analysis of about 600 of the donors excluded some 16 rarely observed V segments, including chromosome 9 orphons, because counts were too low. Compared with equally common non-associated chains, HLA-associated TCR beta chains in a later analysis were more clonally expanded and had lower generation probabilities. In an earlier analysis of 450 to 750 of the donors, most TCR beta V segments appeared in productive rearrangements about 87% or about 30% of the time, broadly matching IMGT annotations. The authors suggested that the approach could potentially be extended to other disease states and immunological phenotypes. Assigning TCR associations to individual alleles was difficult when HLA alleles, especially DR and DQ, strongly co-occurred. The study listed 164 TCR beta chains as associated with cytomegalovirus. According to a later analysis, most CMV-associated TCR beta chains appeared to be HLA-restricted, and the HLA associations seemed to be driven largely by CMV exposure. A cluster of highly shared sequence variants was judged likely to represent a technical artifact of the sequencing pipeline. In this cohort, only TCR beta chains were sequenced, and detectable features were limited by the absence of alpha or paired-chain data. Most TCR sequences were seen in very few donors, while some public TCRs were found in many individuals. Linkage disequilibrium might explain the correlated functional status among segregating V segments, but an unknown experimental factor could not be excluded. According to a later analysis, TCR association rates differed among HLA loci, with DRB1 alleles showing the most associated TCRs and HLA-C alleles showing the fewest. A further reported finding was that TCR beta sequences accurately predicted the HLA-A and HLA-B alleles for most subjects in the first cohort.

This clone was seen a few times. The antigen this receptor binds is unknown. Base qualities are not provided; no much larger clone lies one nucleotide away. CDR1 SGHDT and CDR2 YYEEEE were looked up in the germline V gene. The cysteine opens and the phenylalanine closes a CDR3 of 17 amino acids. Only CDR3 DNA is held: 51 bases, read in frame from base 1. From V the trimming removes 4 bases and from J it removes 5 bases, while the gene matches leave 6 bases of the junction unaccounted for. The method behind the library was the immunoSEQ multiplex PCR assay. A mixture of 60 forward primers for TCR Vbeta segments and 13 reverse primers for TCR Jbeta segments was used in the multiplex PCR. The CDR3 region of rearranged TCR beta genes was amplified from genomic DNA with a multiplex PCR assay. Amplified TCR beta libraries were sequenced as 87-base-pair reads on the Illumina HiSeq System. The paper's data handling went like this. A later analysis tallied about 77 million unique TCR beta chains across the 666 repertoires, and some 12 million of those chains were shared by two or more donors. Raw reads were error-corrected and collapsed into unique sequences with a nearest-neighbor algorithm that merged closely related sequences to remove PCR and sequencing errors. Alignment of CDR3 sequences to IMGT reference sequences was used to assign V, D and J gene segments. For a sequence to be retained, a match of at least six nucleotides to both a V gene segment and a J gene segment was required. Rearrangements were classified as productive when the CDR3 lacked stop codons and remained in frame with V and J, and all other rearrangements were classified as non-productive. Following IMGT convention, CDR3 was defined as the stretch from the second conserved V-encoded cysteine up to the conserved J-encoded phenylalanine. The earlier analysis of around 640 of the donors excluded sequences that lacked an unambiguous match to a single V gene segment. In an earlier analysis of around 590 of the donors, a V segment was called functional when productive rearrangements were above 56.7%, and segregating when the standard deviation between donors exceeded 5%. To diagnose cytomegalovirus status from the catalog of TCR beta chain sequences, a statistical classification framework was built. In a later analysis, V and J genes were assigned by comparing TCR nucleotide sequences against IMGT/GENE-DB human TR gene sequences. The TCRdist pipeline was used in a later analysis to assign CDR3 sequences and most-parsimonious VDJ recombination scenarios. A later analysis defined each TCR beta chain by its CDR3 amino acid sequence plus V-gene family, and excluded reads lacking a unique V-gene family. To address suspected cross-contamination and a sequencing artifact, a later analysis removed under 600 highly shared, low-generation-probability nucleotide sequences. For each public chain, a later analysis derived a clonal expansion index from normalized ranks of inferred template counts within each repertoire. In a later analysis, generation probabilities were computed using a VDJ recombination model fitted to out-of-frame rearrangements, and the results were checked against IGoR. Hypergeometric tests were used in a later analysis to score TCR-TCR, TCR-HLA and TCR-CMV co-occurrence, with a repertoire-size bias correction applied to the TCR pairs. A later analysis estimated false discovery rates by permuting HLA or CMV assignments 20 times. In a later analysis, co-occurring TCRs were grouped with DBSCAN, and TCRdist sequence similarity was added when clustering was performed within HLA-allele-positive subsets. Repertoires with fewer than 30,000 or more than 120,000 public chains, plus five repertoires with anomalous nucleotide sharing, were excluded from co-occurrence clustering. This is the immuneACCESS table as TCRdb keeps it, with only in-frame sequences that have V and J called. A part of the clones is gone; compared with another copy, unresolved V genes explain less than half, and the rest is unexplained. The DNA gave D and trimming, while V, J and clone size come from that table. The sample has approximately 110,000 clones on record, roughly 82% of them singletons. In total, the top ten clones hold roughly 12% of the sample.

The cohort was made up of around 720 healthy bone marrow donors. At the time of sampling, all cohort members were nominally healthy, though unrecorded immune exposures were likely present. The donor was CMV seropositive and was included in the group of about 290 seropositive cohort members. Each donor provided a peripheral blood sample, and peripheral blood mononuclear cells were used for TCR beta sequencing. Genomic DNA was extracted from the blood cell samples with the Qiagen DNeasy Blood Extraction Kit. Sequencing used PBMCs. This clonotype originated in a woman aged 40 to 50 in good health and CMV-seropositive. This chain is built from TRBV5-6 and TRBJ2-2, with 15 bases in between that match TRBD2. The nucleotide sequence reads as follows: TGTGCCAGCAGCCCGAGGGGACTAGCGGGAGGAACCGGGGAGCTGTTTTTT. It translates as CASSPRGLAGGTGELFF.